The rows below give T cell receptor beta chains drawn from one sample of a study of blood T cell repertoires in COVID-19. Generated by immunoSEQ multiplex PCR, the TCRdb table keeps only in-frame clones and is missing some. The sample consists of 210,000 or so clones, around nine tenths of them appearing once. Sequenced sample: peripheral blood. The receptors derive from a woman aged 40 to 50 with acute or convalescent COVID-19. Both conserved end residues are part of each CDR3. D genes are given only for firm matches. Clone size is shown for a subset of rows, as once, few, many or a class of expanded clone.

V: TRBV5-6; size: .; J: TRBJ1-1; D: .; DNA: TGTGCCAGCAGCTTGAGCCGGGGGGAGGCTTTCTTT; CDR3: CASSLSRGEAFF
V: TRBV7-8; size: .; J: TRBJ1-5; D: .; DNA: TGTGCCAGCAGCTTAGAAGCAGGCGGCAATCAGCCCCAGCATTTT; CDR3: CASSLEAGGNQPQHF
V: TRBV12-5; size: .; J: TRBJ1-1; D: .; DNA: TGTGCTAGTGGTTTGGCAGTGAACACTGAAGCTTTCTTT; CDR3: CASGLAVNTEAFF
V: TRBV6-1; size: .; J: TRBJ1-1; D: .; DNA: TGTGCCAGCAGTGAAAAGAGGACTGAAGCTTTCTTT; CDR3: CASSEKRTEAFF
V: TRBV11-3; size: .; J: TRBJ1-3; D: .; DNA: TGTGCCAGCAGCTCGCGGACAGATCACACCATATATTTT; CDR3: CASSSRTDHTIYF
V: TRBV24-1; size: .; J: TRBJ2-3; D: TRBD2; DNA: TGTGCCACCAGTGATTCCGGGGTAGCGGGGGGGCCATATACGCAGTATTTT; CDR3: CATSDSGVAGGPYTQYF
V: TRBV5-6; size: .; J: TRBJ1-3; D: .; DNA: TGTGCCAGCAGCTTGCAAGGGGCTGAATACACCATATATTTT; CDR3: CASSLQGAEYTIYF
V: TRBV11-2; size: .; J: TRBJ2-5; D: .; DNA: TGTGCCAGCAGTCTCGGGGAGACCCAGTACTTC; CDR3: CASSLGETQYF
V: TRBV9; size: .; J: TRBJ1-3; D: TRBD1; DNA: TGTGCCAGCAGCGTAGAGGCCACAGGGGTCGGAAACACCATATATTTT; CDR3: CASSVEATGVGNTIYF
V: TRBV7-8; size: .; J: TRBJ2-5; D: .; DNA: TGTGCCAGCAGCTTAGACACAGGAGAGACCCAGTACTTC; CDR3: CASSLDTGETQYF
V: TRBV27; size: .; J: TRBJ1-2; D: .; DNA: TGTGCCAGCAGTTCCCCCGAAGGGAGAGGCTACACCTTC; CDR3: CASSSPEGRGYTF
V: TRBV4-1; size: .; J: TRBJ1-1; D: .; DNA: TGCGCCAGCAGCCCCAGATTCCTCTTGAACACTGAAGCTTTCTTT; CDR3: CASSPRFLLNTEAFF
V: TRBV14; size: once; J: TRBJ1-1; D: .; DNA: TGTGCCAGCAGCCAAGAAACGGGAGCTTTCTTT; CDR3: CASSQETGAFF
V: TRBV3-1/TRBV3-2; size: .; J: TRBJ1-4; D: TRBD1; DNA: TGTGCCAGCAGCCAAAATGCAGGGGGAGGTGAAAAACTGTTTTTT; CDR3: CASSQNAGGGEKLFF
V: TRBV3-1/TRBV3-2; size: .; J: TRBJ2-1; D: .; DNA: TGTGCCAGCACCCCGGGAACTCCTGCCAATGAGCAGTTCTTC; CDR3: CASTPGTPANEQFF
V: TRBV5-6; size: .; J: TRBJ2-2; D: .; DNA: TGTGCCAGCAGCTTTTATGGGGAGACCGGGGAGCTGTTTTTT; CDR3: CASSFYGETGELFF
V: TRBV3-1/TRBV3-2; size: .; J: TRBJ1-2; D: .; DNA: TGTGCCAGCAGCCAAGGGGTCCCCTCCAACAGGAAAGCTAACTATGGCTACACCTTC; CDR3: CASSQGVPSNRKANYGYTF
V: TRBV5-1; size: .; J: TRBJ2-5; D: .; DNA: TGCGCCAGCAGCTCACCTGGTCCCTCCGGGGAGACCCAGTACTTC; CDR3: CASSSPGPSGETQYF
V: TRBV4-2; size: .; J: TRBJ2-3; D: TRBD2; DNA: TGTGCCAGCAGCCAGGCCAAGGGAGGGACGGGGCAGTATTTT; CDR3: CASSQAKGGTGQYF
V: TRBV19; size: .; J: TRBJ1-1; D: TRBD1; DNA: TGTGCCAGTAGTATTAGACAGGGCCCTAACACTGAAGCTTTCTTT; CDR3: CASSIRQGPNTEAFF
V: TRBV27; size: .; J: TRBJ1-4; D: .; DNA: TGTGCCAGCAGTCTAGGACCCCCCGGGAGGGGGACGGGGGAAAAACTGTTTTTT; CDR3: CASSLGPPGRGTGEKLFF
V: TRBV28; size: .; J: TRBJ1-3; D: .; DNA: TGTGCCAGCAGCCTTACGGCGGCTGGAAACACCATATATTTT; CDR3: CASSLTAAGNTIYF
V: TRBV5-1; size: .; J: TRBJ2-3; D: TRBD2; DNA: TGCGCCAGCAGCTTGGGGGTGCGGAGCGGGGGGCCCCCAGATACGCAGTATTTT; CDR3: CASSLGVRSGGPPDTQYF
V: TRBV3-1/TRBV3-2; size: once; J: TRBJ1-1; D: TRBD1; DNA: TGTGCCAGCAGCCAGACAGGGCTGGTCGAAGCTTTCTTT; CDR3: CASSQTGLVEAFF
V: TRBV5-1; size: once; J: TRBJ1-5; D: .; DNA: TGCGCCAGCAGCTTCGTCGGGGGAGGGCAGCCCCAGCATTTT; CDR3: CASSFVGGGQPQHF
V: TRBV4-1; size: many; J: TRBJ1-2; D: .; DNA: TGCGCCAGCAGCCACGCCGGGAATCAAGGCTACACCTTC; CDR3: CASSHAGNQGYTF
V: TRBV7-2; size: .; J: TRBJ1-6; D: TRBD1; DNA: TGTGCCAGCAGCTTAGTAGGGACAGGGGGTAATTCACCCCTCCACTTT; CDR3: CASSLVGTGGNSPLHF
V: TRBV7-2; size: .; J: TRBJ2-6; D: .; DNA: TGTGCCAGCATCCCGCGGGCGACTGGGGCCAACGTCCTGACTTTC; CDR3: CASIPRATGANVLTF
V: TRBV6-5; size: .; J: TRBJ2-2; D: TRBD2; DNA: TGTGCCAGCACCCGCGGGGGGGCGGACGGGGAGCTGTTTTTT; CDR3: CASTRGGADGELFF
V: TRBV13; size: .; J: TRBJ1-5; D: TRBD1; DNA: TGTGCCAGCACTAATAAACGACAGGGGACCTATCAGCCCCAGCATTTT; CDR3: CASTNKRQGTYQPQHF
V: TRBV5-8; size: .; J: TRBJ2-1; D: .; DNA: TGTGCCAGCAGCTTGGGGGCGGGCGATGAGCAGTTCTTC; CDR3: CASSLGAGDEQFF
V: TRBV20-1; size: .; J: TRBJ2-3; D: .; DNA: TGCAGTGCTAGAAACGGAGATACGCAGTATTTT; CDR3: CSARNGDTQYF
V: TRBV19; size: .; J: TRBJ1-3; D: .; DNA: TGTGCCAGTAGTATTGGGGGACTTGGAAACACCATATATTTT; CDR3: CASSIGGLGNTIYF
V: TRBV6-5; size: .; J: TRBJ1-2; D: .; DNA: TGTGCCAGCAGTTACTCGACAGTCTATGGCTACACCTTC; CDR3: CASSYSTVYGYTF
V: TRBV5-8; size: .; J: TRBJ1-3; D: .; DNA: TGTGCCAGCAGCCCACGGACAGTGTGGGGAAACACCATATATTTT; CDR3: CASSPRTVWGNTIYF
V: TRBV6-5; size: .; J: TRBJ2-5; D: TRBD2; DNA: TGTGCCAGCAGTTACTCGACTAGCGGGGGACAAGAGACCCAGTACTTC; CDR3: CASSYSTSGGQETQYF
V: TRBV5-4; size: .; J: TRBJ2-3; D: .; DNA: TGTGCCAGCTCGACAGGATCCGATACGCAGTATTTT; CDR3: CASSTGSDTQYF
V: TRBV7-2; size: .; J: TRBJ1-6; D: .; DNA: TGTGCCAGCAGTCCATATCCCTTGGGGGACTCCTTTAATTCACCCCTCCACTTT; CDR3: CASSPYPLGDSFNSPLHF
V: TRBV5-1; size: once; J: TRBJ1-1; D: .; DNA: TGCGCCAGCAGCCCGTGGCTAGGGGGTCAAACTGAAGCTTTCTTT; CDR3: CASSPWLGGQTEAFF
V: TRBV21-1; size: .; J: TRBJ1-2; D: .; DNA: TGTGCCAGCAGCAACCAGGGGGTGCGCATCTACTATGGCTACACCTTC; CDR3: CASSNQGVRIYYGYTF
V: TRBV6-5; size: once; J: TRBJ2-3; D: .; DNA: TGTGCCAGCAGTTACTTTAGCGACGATACGCAGTATTTT; CDR3: CASSYFSDDTQYF
V: TRBV6-6; size: .; J: TRBJ1-2; D: TRBD1; DNA: TGTGCCAGCAGCCGAAACCGGGGACAGGGGGCTGACTATGGCTACACCTTC; CDR3: CASSRNRGQGADYGYTF
V: TRBV6-2/TRBV6-3; size: .; J: TRBJ1-2; D: .; DNA: TGTGCCAGCAGTCGTCTCCTCTATGGCTACACCTTC; CDR3: CASSRLLYGYTF
V: TRBV5-1; size: .; J: TRBJ2-3; D: .; DNA: TGCGCCAGCACCCTTAACGGGGACTTGCAGTATTTT; CDR3: CASTLNGDLQYF
V: TRBV19; size: .; J: TRBJ1-2; D: TRBD1; DNA: TGTGCCAGTAGTACCGACACACAGGGGGACACTGGCTACACCTTC; CDR3: CASSTDTQGDTGYTF
V: TRBV12-5; size: .; J: TRBJ1-1; D: TRBD1; DNA: TGTGCTAGTGGTTTGGTACTGGGACAGCCGAACACTGAAGCTTTCTTT; CDR3: CASGLVLGQPNTEAFF
V: TRBV5-8; size: few; J: TRBJ1-5; D: .; DNA: TGTGCCAGCAGCTTGGCCGGGGGTTTAGCAAATCAGCCCCAGCATTTT; CDR3: CASSLAGGLANQPQHF
V: TRBV15; size: .; J: TRBJ2-1; D: .; DNA: TGTGCCACATCCGCAGGGGACTACAATGAGCAGTTCTTC; CDR3: CATSAGDYNEQFF
V: TRBV2; size: once; J: TRBJ1-2; D: .; DNA: TGTGCCAGCAGTGAAGGACAGGTCTATGGCTACACCTTC; CDR3: CASSEGQVYGYTF
V: TRBV30; size: .; J: TRBJ2-3; D: .; DNA: TGTGCCTGGAGTGGGGCAGGGGCGGATACGCAGTATTTT; CDR3: CAWSGAGADTQYF
V: TRBV30; size: once; J: TRBJ2-2; D: TRBD2; DNA: TGTGCCTGGAGTGTAGGCCGGGGCGGGGGGATTCCCGGGGAGCTGTTTTTT; CDR3: CAWSVGRGGGIPGELFF
V: TRBV24-1; size: .; J: TRBJ1-2; D: .; DNA: TGTGCCACCAGTGATTCCTTGTATGGCTACACCTTC; CDR3: CATSDSLYGYTF
V: TRBV3-1/TRBV3-2; size: once; J: TRBJ1-3; D: TRBD1; DNA: TGTGCCAGCACGGATGACGGGGCAGGGGGCTCTGGAAACACCATATATTTT; CDR3: CASTDDGAGGSGNTIYF
V: TRBV3-1/TRBV3-2; size: .; J: TRBJ1-2; D: .; DNA: TGTGCCAGCAGCCAAGGCGGGGGCTACACCTTC; CDR3: CASSQGGGYTF
V: TRBV18; size: few; J: TRBJ1-1; D: .; DNA: TGTGCCAGCTCACCACCGAGTGGTTCGGTGGGCGAAGCTTTCTTT; CDR3: CASSPPSGSVGEAFF
V: TRBV19; size: once; J: TRBJ1-1; D: TRBD1; DNA: TGTGCCAGTACCCGACAGGGTAGGACTGAAGCTTTCTTT; CDR3: CASTRQGRTEAFF
V: TRBV24-1; size: .; J: TRBJ1-6; D: .; DNA: TGTGCCACCAGTGATGCCGGTCATACTAATTCACCCCTCCACTTT; CDR3: CATSDAGHTNSPLHF
V: TRBV18; size: .; J: TRBJ2-6; D: .; DNA: TGTGCCAGCTCACCAGTGGTAGCGAACGGCGACTCTGGGGCCAACGTCCTGACTTTC; CDR3: CASSPVVANGDSGANVLTF
V: TRBV6-5; size: .; J: TRBJ2-3; D: TRBD2; DNA: TGTGCCAGCAGCGACGGACTAGCGGGGGGCACGCAGTATTTT; CDR3: CASSDGLAGGTQYF